The clone carrying this T cell receptor (beta chain) has only one observation. This sample is drawn from a study of blood T cell repertoires in COVID-19. Overall study: The United States, Italy and Spain provided the acute and convalescent COVID-19 samples.

Sequenced by immunoSEQ multiplex PCR; TCRdb stores in-frame clones only, minus some. The sample includes about 83,000 clones, about 88% of them seen just once. The CDR3 runs 13 residues. Germline V gene data show CDR1 as SQVTM and CDR2 as ANQGSEA. V trimming: 7 bases; J trimming: 4 bases; junction bases outside the gene matches: 9. The V call is TRBV29-1, the J call TRBJ1-2, with 7 bases aligning to TRBD1. This TCR was recovered from a woman older than 75 with active or convalescent COVID-19. Sequencing used peripheral blood. The CDR3 spells CSAEEGAAYGYTF. The CDR3 DNA sequence: TGCAGCGCGGAGGAGGGGGCCGCCTATGGCTACACCTTC.